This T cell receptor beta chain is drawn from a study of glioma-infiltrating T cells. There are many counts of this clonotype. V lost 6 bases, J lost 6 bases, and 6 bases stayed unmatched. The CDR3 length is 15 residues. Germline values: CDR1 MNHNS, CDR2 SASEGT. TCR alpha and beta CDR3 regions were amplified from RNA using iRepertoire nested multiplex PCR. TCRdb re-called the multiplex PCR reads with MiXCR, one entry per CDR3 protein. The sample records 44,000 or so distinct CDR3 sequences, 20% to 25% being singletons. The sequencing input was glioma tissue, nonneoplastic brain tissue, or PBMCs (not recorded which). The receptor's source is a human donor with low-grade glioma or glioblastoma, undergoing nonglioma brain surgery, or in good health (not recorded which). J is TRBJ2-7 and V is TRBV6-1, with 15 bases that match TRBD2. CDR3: CASREPGLAGGEQYF. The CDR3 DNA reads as TGTGCCAGCAGAGAGCCGGGACTAGCGGGGGGCGAGCAGTACTTC.